This T cell receptor beta chain stems from a study of identical twins. Broader study findings: Cord blood beta clonotypes that were abundant carried fewer insertions, and memory repertoires showed no such trend.

CDR1 is SGHRS, CDR2 YFSETQ, per germline. Trimming removed 3 bases at V and 6 bases at J, with 18 bases between. There are 16 residues in the CDR3. This clonotype showed up many times. The antigen is not known. A universal primer site was incorporated via template switching, and the cDNA contained unique molecular identifiers. Via MiXCR, TCRdb re-called the 5' RACE reads, giving one row per CDR3 protein. This table has hundreds of thousands of distinct CDR3 sequences, about 7.3% appearing once. The same sample was also studied in work on yellow fever vaccine responses in identical twins.

Sequencing input: memory (CD45RO+) T cells sorted from blood. This chain connects TRBV5-1 to TRBJ1-4, with TRBD1 as a possible D gene (5 bases). This clonotype was obtained from a woman younger than 30 in good health. For the CDR3, the DNA is TGCGCCAGCAGCTCAGGCATGTCCCTCAGGGATGAAAAACTGTTTTTT. Its translation is CASSSGMSLRDEKLFF.